These 28 T cell receptor beta chains share one sample of origin, sequenced in a study of shared clonotypes between healthy human individuals. Generated by immunoSEQ multiplex PCR, the TCRdb table keeps only in-frame clones and is missing some. Seen here are more than 2,000,000 clones, around 94% observed once, and the top ten hold about 0.13%. Sequences were obtained from naive CD4+ T cells sorted from blood. Subset in this sample: CD45RA+ positively selected. The source of these receptors is a young man in good health.

The CDR3 region is CASTGRSNTGELFF. The CDR3 DNA is TGTGCCAGCACCGGACGTTCGAACACCGGGGAGCTGTTTTTT. The J gene is TRBJ2-2, the V gene TRBV9; D uncertain. The V end was cut by 6 bases, the J end by 0 bases, with 9 bases between. The CDR3 length is 14 residues. Germline CDR1 is SGDLS and CDR2 is YYNGEE.

The rearrangement links TRBV19 to TRBJ2-2; no definite D call. The ends were cut back, 5 bases at V and 9 bases at J, with 10 bases in the middle. The germline V gene encodes CDR1 LNHDA and CDR2 SQIVND (reference sequence). The CDR3 runs 12 residues. The CDR3: CASSVQDRELFF. The CDR3 region has the DNA TGTGCCAGTAGTGTCCAGGATAGGGAGCTGTTTTTT.

This clone has just a few counts. The V call is TRBV7-3, the J call TRBJ2-2, with D maybe TRBD2 (5 bases). The CDR3 runs 13 residues. V was shortened by 5 bases and J by 3 bases, with 7 bases between the two germline ends. Germline V gene sequence: CDR1 SGHTA, CDR2 FQGTGA. CDR3 sequence: CASSVSDTGELFF. CDR3 bases: TGTGCCAGCAGCGTTAGCGACACCGGGGAGCTGTTTTTT.

The chain combines TRBV6-6 with TRBJ1-3; possibly TRBD1 for D (5 bases). The ends were cut back, 5 bases at V and 11 bases at J, with 16 bases in the middle. CDR1 and CDR2 from the germline V gene are MNHNY and SVGAGI (reference sequence). The CDR3 contains 13 residues. The CDR3 loop is CASSTGHRDAIYF. The DNA for the CDR3 is TGTGCCAGCAGTACCGGACACAGAGACGCCATATATTTT.

The chain carries TRBV5-6 and TRBJ1-4; D not certain. The CDR3 covers 16 residues. The germline V gene has CDR1 SGHDT and CDR2 YYEEEE. The V gene lost 1 base and the J gene lost 4 bases, with 14 bases spanning the gap. The CDR3 nucleotides are TGTGCCAGCAGCTTGTCCCATATCGGAATTAATGAAAAACTGTTTTTT. This encodes CASSLSHIGINEKLFF.

The chain carries TRBV4-2 and TRBJ2-5; 10 positions agree with TRBD2. After removal of 4 bases from V and 3 bases from J, the junction contained 2 bases not matched to a gene. The CDR3 spans 14 residues. Germline CDR1 reads LGHNA; CDR2 reads YNFKEQ. The CDR3 spells CASSPGLAEETQYF. The CDR3 region has the DNA TGTGCCAGCAGCCCTGGACTAGCGGAAGAGACCCAGTACTTC.

The chain is built from TRBV19 and TRBJ2-3; the D call may be TRBD1 or TRBD2 (6 bases each). Trimming removed 3 bases from V and 7 bases from J, with 17 bases in between. CDR3 size: 15 residues. Germline V CDR1 and CDR2: LNHDA, SQIVND (reference sequence). This CDR3 is CASSMRDTLRNTQYF. DNA for the CDR3: TGTGCCAGTAGTATGCGGGACACCCTCCGAAATACGCAGTATTTT.

The chain is built from TRBV5-5 and TRBJ1-2; D not resolved. Deletions cut 0 bases from V and 3 bases from J, with 6 bases between. The CDR3 is 13 amino acids. CDR1 SGHKS and CDR2 YYEKEE come from the germline V gene (reference sequence). The CDR3 spells CASSLAEYYGYTF. CDR3 coding DNA: TGTGCCAGCAGCTTGGCGGAGTACTATGGCTACACCTTC.

The J gene is TRBJ2-5, the V gene TRBV28, with TRBD2 matching over 7 bases. The germline CDR1 and CDR2 sequences are MDHEN and SYDVKM. The CDR3 contains 13 residues. The junction had 5 bases not matched to a gene; V was cut back by 6 bases and J by 4 bases. For the CDR3, the DNA is TGTGCCAGCAGCGGGGGGAGATTAGAGACCCAGTACTTC. This codes for CASSGGRLETQYF.

The chain links TRBV10-3 to TRBJ1-4; TRBD1 is a possible D gene (5 bases). Germline CDR1 and CDR2: ENHRY and SYGVKD. V was shortened by 4 bases and J by 8 bases, with 17 bases between the two germline ends. The CDR3 length is 15 residues. CDR3 coding DNA: TGTGCCATCAGTGCCGCAGGGTTATCAATAGAAAAACTGTTTTTT. Translated: CAISAAGLSIEKLFF.

As concerns this clone: In the same sample, other DNA sequences code for this CDR3. The chain uses TRBV29-1 and TRBJ1-1, with 7 nucleotides matching TRBD1. V lost 6 bases and J lost 0; bases outside the gene matches: 4. CDR1 and CDR2 (germline): SQVTM, ANQGSEA. The CDR3 consists of 13 residues. In nucleotides, the CDR3 is TGCAGCGTAGGGGGACAGATGAACACTGAAGCTTTCTTT. This translates into CSVGGQMNTEAFF.

The V gene is TRBV30, the J gene TRBJ1-2; a weak D match, TRBD1 (5 bases). With 5 bases removed from V and 7 bases from J, the gap between germline ends came to 20 bases. The CDR3 spans 14 residues. Germline-derived CDR1 and CDR2 are GTSNPN and SVGIG (reference sequence). This chain's CDR3 is CAWGPRDPRGGYTF. In DNA, the CDR3 is TGTGCCTGGGGTCCCCGGGACCCGAGGGGTGGCTACACCTTC.

The rearrangement links TRBV21-1 to TRBJ1-4; TRBD1, as called in the table, went unchecked against the DNA. TRBV21-1 is deemed a pseudogene. This CDR3 spans 16 amino acids. CDR3 DNA sequence: TGTGCCAGCAGCAAAGGGGGACAGGTCTTAAATGAAAAACTGTTTTTT. Translating it yields CASSKGGQVLNEKLFF.

V gene TRBV2 combines with J gene TRBJ2-1; TRBD2 aligns across 7 bases. The J segment lost 2 bases and the V segment lost 5 bases, leaving 3 bases of the junction unmatched. The CDR3 has 14 residues. Germline-derived CDR1 and CDR2 are SNHLY and FYNNEI. The CDR3 loop is CASSPSGTYNEQFF. DNA for the CDR3: TGTGCCAGCAGTCCTAGCGGCACCTACAATGAGCAGTTCTTC.

The V and J genes are TRBV5-5 and TRBJ2-1, with 7 bases aligning to TRBD1. Germline CDR1 and CDR2: SGHKS and YYEKEE (reference sequence). The CDR3 runs 14 residues. V gave up 0 bases and J gave up 5 bases; unmatched junction bases: 2. The CDR3 region is CASSLGDRDNEQFF. The CDR3 nucleotides are TGTGCCAGCAGCTTGGGCGACAGGGACAATGAGCAGTTCTTC.

The chain has TRBV10-3 and TRBJ2-7; TRBD1 is a possible D gene (5 bases). The CDR3 is made up of 13 amino acids. Trimming took 3 bases from V and 0 from J, leaving 6 bases between them. Looked up from germline, CDR1 is ENHRY and CDR2 is SYGVKD. The CDR3 DNA follows: TGTGCCATCAGTGACAGGGCCTCCTACGAGCAGTACTTC. Translating gives CAISDRASYEQYF.

The chain uses TRBV30 and TRBJ2-7; 7 bases match TRBD1. The CDR3 covers 13 residues. Germline CDR1 is GTSNPN and CDR2 is SVGIG (reference sequence). The V gene end was trimmed by 4 bases and the J gene end by 5 bases; junction bases not matched to a gene: 8. The CDR3 loop reads CAWNPTGIHEQYF. Here the CDR3 DNA reads TGTGCCTGGAACCCGACAGGGATACACGAGCAGTACTTC.

V is TRBV2 and J is TRBJ1-1; tentatively, D is TRBD1 (6 bases). The ends were cut back, 2 bases at V and 0 bases at J, with 10 bases in the middle. This CDR3 is 15 amino acids long. Per the germline V gene, CDR1 is SNHLY and CDR2 is FYNNEI. The CDR3 nucleotides are TGTGCCAGCAGTGAACAGGGGAACCTGAACACTGAAGCTTTCTTT. It encodes CASSEQGNLNTEAFF.

The sample holds one count of this clone. The V and J genes are TRBV7-6 and TRBJ1-2; 7 nucleotides agree with TRBD1. CDR1 SGHVS and CDR2 FNYEAQ come from the germline V gene. The CDR3 runs 13 residues. Trimming at V came to 3 bases and at J to 5 bases, leaving 3 bases not matched to a gene. CDR3 in amino acids: CASSLGTEYGYTF. CDR3 DNA sequence: TGTGCCAGCAGCTTGGGGACAGAATATGGCTACACCTTC.

DNA of the CDR3: TGTGCCAGCAGCGCTTGGGGAGGGCAGAGCACAGATACGCAGTATTTT. Its protein product is CASSAWGGQSTDTQYF. The rearrangement joins TRBV9 to TRBJ2-3; 7 bases agree with TRBD2. The CDR3 sequence is 16 residues long. Germline CDR1 and CDR2: SGDLS and YYNGEE. V shed 3 bases, J shed 0 bases, and the junction held 7 bases outside the gene matches.

CDR3 in amino acids: CASSAGTKNTGELFF. CDR3 in DNA: TGCGCCAGCAGCGCCGGGACCAAAAACACCGGGGAGCTGTTTTTT. The chain carries TRBV10-1 and TRBJ2-2, with D possibly being TRBD1 or TRBD2 (5 bases each). The germline gives CDR1 WNHNN, CDR2 SYGVQD (reference sequence). CDR3 size: 15 residues. V lost 6 bases and J lost 2, with 13 bases in between.

The V gene is TRBV5-1, the J gene TRBJ2-1, with a weak D call TRBD2 (6 bases). The germline V gene has CDR1 SGHRS and CDR2 YFSETQ. The CDR3 covers 15 residues. The ends were cut back, 0 bases at V and 10 bases at J, with 17 bases in the middle. As DNA, the CDR3 is TGCGCCAGCAGCTTGGGCCATGTCGACGCGGGGGAGCAGTTCTTC. It translates to CASSLGHVDAGEQFF.

The chain employs TRBV7-2 and TRBJ1-6; 8 bases align to TRBD1. V shed 1 base and J 7 bases; nucleotides not matched to a gene: 6. The CDR3 is made up of 16 amino acids. Germline lookup yields CDR1 SGHTA and CDR2 FQGNSA. CDR3 amino acids: CASSLDAGTGNSPLHF. CDR3 coding DNA: TGTGCCAGCAGCTTAGACGCGGGGACAGGCAATTCACCCCTCCACTTT.

This sequence joins TRBV6-4 and TRBJ2-7, with TRBD1 matching 10 bases. V lost 5 bases and J lost 5; bases outside the gene matches: 9. Germline loops: CDR1 MRHNA, CDR2 SNTAGT. This CDR3 is 15 amino acids long. DNA for the CDR3: TGTGCCAGCAGTCCAGAGGGACAGGGGAGCAACGAGCAGTACTTC. Translated, it gives CASSPEGQGSNEQYF.

This sequence joins TRBV7-2 and TRBJ1-3; D uncertain. The V end was cut by 3 bases, the J end by 2 bases, with 11 bases between. Germline V gene sequence: CDR1 SGHTA, CDR2 FQGNSA. There are 15 residues in the CDR3. The CDR3 DNA reads TGTGCCAGCAGCTTCCGCGGAGAAACTGGAAACACCATATATTTT. This encodes CASSFRGETGNTIYF.

The chain uses TRBV27 and TRBJ1-2; 7 bases are shared with TRBD1. J lost 4 bases, V lost 3 bases, and 8 bases had no gene match. From germline, CDR1 is MNHEY and CDR2 SMNVEV (reference sequence). This CDR3 comprises 15 residues. The CDR3 DNA follows: TGTGCCAGCAGTTTTGGCAGGGGGGTTAGCTATGGCTACACCTTC. It specifies CASSFGRGVSYGYTF.

This chain joins TRBV6-5 and TRBJ1-6; D gene uncertain. Looked up from germline, CDR1 is MNHEY and CDR2 is SVGAGI. CDR3 length: 15 amino acids. The V and J ends lost 7 bases and 3 bases respectively, with 13 bases between them. The CDR3 sequence: CASTPTGSYNSPLHF. In DNA, the CDR3 is TGTGCCAGCACCCCAACCGGGAGCTATAATTCACCCCTCCACTTT.

This clone has only one observation. V and J are TRBV2 and TRBJ2-3, with no clear D. This CDR3 spans 11 amino acids. Germline CDR1 and CDR2: SNHLY and FYNNEI. The V end lost 7 bases, the J end lost 6 bases, and 8 bases lay between the germline ends. The CDR3 sequence is CASNLWDTQYF. CDR3 bases: TGTGCCAGCAATCTATGGGATACGCAGTATTTT.